This TCR beta chain was sequenced for a study of T cells in Graves' hyperthyroidism and ophthalmopathy. Germline loops: CDR1 KGHSH, CDR2 LQKENI. CDR3 length equals 15 residues. V trimming: 2 bases; J trimming: 9 bases; junction bases outside the gene matches: 9. The source material, RNA transcripts, was used to amplify TCR beta CDR3 regions. Primed by the HTBI set, a first-round RT-PCR was run on the TCR CDR3. TCRdb ran MiXCR on the multiplex PCR reads and lists one entry per CDR3 protein. The data contain hundreds of thousands of distinct CDR3 sequences, 13% to 15% of them singletons. Investigators excluded patients with uncontrolled infection, other autoimmune disease, pregnancy or lactation. As for this clonotype: One base away lies a much larger clone, so this may be a sequencing read error.

Sequenced input: blood. The V and J genes are TRBV18 and TRBJ2-1; the match to TRBD2 covers 8 bases. The sequence was obtained from a woman under 30 with Graves' hyperthyroidism. CDR3 in amino acids: CASSPVAGPLSEQFF. The CDR3 DNA sequence: TGTGCCAGCTCACCAGTAGCGGGACCTCTCAGTGAGCAGTTCTTC. Combining the CDR3 with reference TRBV18 and TRBJ2-1 gives the whole variable domain NAGVMQNPRHLVRRRGQEARLRCSPMKGHSHVYWYRQLPEEGLKFMVYLQKENIIDESGMPKERFSAEFPKEGPSILRIQQVVRGDSAAYFCASSPVAGPLSEQFFGPGTRLTVL.